The 2 T cell receptor beta chains reported below all come from one sample, sequenced in a study of blood T cell repertoires in COVID-19. Clones were sequenced by immunoSEQ multiplex PCR, and TCRdb holds only the in-frame ones, with some missing. Of 300,000 to 400,000 clones in the sample, 85% were seen once. Sequences were obtained from peripheral blood. The source is a human donor in a cohort sampled during active COVID-19.

The rearrangement links TRBV6-1 to TRBJ2-2; D possibly corresponds to TRBD2 (5 bases). This CDR3 has 15 residues. V was pared by 2 bases and J by 1 base, with 8 bases between. Per the germline V gene, CDR1 is MNHNS and CDR2 is SASEGT. The CDR3 protein is CASSESGRNTGELFF. CDR3 nucleotides: TGTGCCAGCAGTGAATCGGGGAGGAACACCGGGGAGCTGTTTTTT.

The chain joins TRBV10-3 to TRBJ1-1, with 9 positions matching TRBD1. The CDR3 runs to 13 residues. Germline CDR1 and CDR2: ENHRY and SYGVKD. V trimming: 6 bases; J trimming: 4 bases; junction bases outside the gene matches: 3. The CDR3 spells CAISVTGGTEAFF. The CDR3 nucleotides read TGTGCCATCAGCGTGACAGGGGGCACTGAAGCTTTCTTT.